Each of the 15 T cell receptor beta chains below was sequenced from the same sample in a study of tumor and adjacent non-tumor tissue in lung cancer. RNA was extracted from bulk tissue without any cell sorting. A modified ARM-PCR protocol with three rounds of nested PCR amplified TCRbeta. One entry per CDR3 protein results from TCRdb running MiXCR on the multiplex PCR reads. The sample has tens of thousands of distinct CDR3 sequences; 67% are singletons. The sequencing input was lung tumor tissue. Every receptor here comes from a man between 60 and 70 years old with non-small cell lung cancer.

With regard to this clonotype: A much larger clone lies a single base off, so this may be a read error. The chain is built from TRBV5-1 and TRBJ2-1, with no clear D. The V gene's germline CDR1 is SGHRS and CDR2 YFSETQ. This CDR3 contains 11 residues. The CDR3 reads CVSSLGPEQFF. The CDR3 DNA reads as TGCGTCAGCAGCTTAGGCCCCGAGCAGTTCTTC. Combining the CDR3 with reference TRBV5-1 and TRBJ2-1 gives the whole variable domain KAGVTQTPRYLIKTRGQQVTLSCSPISGHRSVSWYQQTPGQGLQFLFEYFSETQRNKGNFPGRFSGRQFSNSRSEMNVSTLELGDSALYLCVSSLGPEQFFGPGTRLTVL.

Concerning this clonotype: The junction departs from the called germline gene at one end, perhaps through a read error. The chain employs TRBV10-3 and TRBJ2-7; 12 nucleotides align to TRBD2. The CDR3 consists of 17 residues. Germline values: CDR1 ENHRY, CDR2 SYGVKD. CDR3 sequence: CTISEERTSGNSYEQYF. In DNA form, the CDR3 reads TGTACCATCAGTGAGGAAAGGACTAGCGGGAACTCCTACGAGCAGTACTTC.

Comments on this clonotype: The junction and the germline gene differ at one end; a read error may be behind it. The chain couples TRBV12-3 or TRBV12-4 to TRBJ1-1; 8 nucleotides align to TRBD1. This CDR3 contains 16 residues. CDR3 loop: CANSFSGGRRNTEAFF. The DNA for the CDR3 is TGCGCCAACAGTTTTTCAGGGGGCAGGAGGAATACTGAAGCTTTCTTT.

With respect to this clonotype: A much larger clone lies one base from this, so it may be a read error. Given the absence of the conserved phenylalanine or tryptophan at the CDR3 end, a read error is likely. The chain employs TRBV10-3 and TRBJ2-7; the D gene is possibly TRBD2 (6 bases). Trimming stripped 11 bases from V and 2 bases from J, with 16 bases between. The CDR3 is 13 residues long. Germline V CDR1 and CDR2: ENHRY, SYGVKD. The CDR3 bases are TGTGCCTCGCGGGACCCCTACCCCTACGAGCAGTACCTC. Translation gives CASRDPYPYEQYL.

This chain joins TRBV12-3 or TRBV12-4 and TRBJ2-3; TRBD2 aligns across 15 bases. The CDR3 runs 16 residues. The trim removed 10 bases at V and 4 bases at J, leaving 9 bases unmatched. For the CDR3, the DNA is TGTGCCAACAGCCACGGACTAGCGGGAGGGCCAGATACGCAGTATTTT. Protein product: CANSHGLAGGPDTQYF.

With regard to this clonotype: A much larger clonotype is one base distant, so this may be a read error. This rearrangement joins TRBV20-1 to TRBJ2-7, with 10 nucleotides matching TRBD2. Germline CDR1 and CDR2: DFQATT and SNEGSKA (reference sequence). The CDR3 runs 13 residues. The CDR3 region has the DNA TGCAGCTCAGAGCGGGAGGGCTCCTACGAGCAGTACTTC. Residues: CSSEREGSYEQYF.

The chain recombines TRBV12-3 or TRBV12-4 with TRBJ2-5; 9 positions agree with TRBD1. Trimming cost V 3 bases and J 7 bases; bases outside gene matches: 6. The CDR3 totals 14 residues. The CDR3 DNA follows: TGTGCCAGCAGTTTCCAACAGGGGGCAAGGACCCAGTACTTC. Protein: CASSFQQGARTQYF.

About this clonotype itself: A clone one base away is much larger, so this may be a read error. The V gene is TRBV5-6, the J gene TRBJ1-4; D is unresolved. Germline V gene lookup returns CDR1 SGHDT and CDR2 YYEEEE. This CDR3 comprises 15 residues. The ends were cut back, 2 bases at V and 3 bases at J, with 11 bases in the middle. The CDR3 DNA is TGTGCCAGCAGCTTTCGTCGGATCTCTAATGAAAAACTGTTTTTT. Translating it yields CASSFRRISNEKLFF.

A word on this clonotype: A single base separates this from a much larger clone, so it may be a read error. The rearrangement uses TRBV30 and TRBJ1-6; no reliable D call. This CDR3 spans 14 amino acids. CDR1 is GTSNPN and CDR2 is SVGIG in the germline V gene (reference sequence). CDR3 DNA sequence: TGTGCCTGGAGTGTAGCCAGAAATAATTCACCCCTCCCCTTT. Its protein is CAWSVARNNSPLPF.

The sample holds a few counts of this clonotype. The CDR3 carries no conserved terminal phenylalanine or tryptophan, so it likely arises from a read error. Because the CDR3's place on the DNA is in doubt, the DNA is left out and the CDR3 is given as listed by TCRdb. The CDR3 sequence is CSVVTSFETHYS. The J gene is TRBJ2-5, the V gene TRBV29-1. Inclusive of both ends, the CDR3 amounts to 12 amino acids. CDR1 SQVTM and CDR2 ANQGSEA come from the germline V gene.

This clonotype was counted a single time. A junction boundary mismatches the germline segment, possibly from a read error. The chain uses TRBV7-8 and TRBJ1-1; D may be TRBD1 (5 bases). Germline V CDR1 and CDR2: SGHVS, FQNEAQ. CDR3 length equals 14 residues. In nucleotides, the CDR3 is TGTGCCAGCCGCCTTGGACATTCGAACACTGAAGTTTTCTTT. Translating gives CASRLGHSNTEVFF.

Worth noting for this clonotype: One junction end does not reproduce the germline sequence, and a read error may be involved. The rearrangement links TRBV10-2 to TRBJ2-3, with 9 positions matching TRBD2. Germline assignment: CDR1 WSHSY and CDR2 SAAADI. CDR3 length: 17 amino acids. The DNA for the CDR3 is TGCACCAGCAGCGGCGGCGGGGGGGCTTTGTTGGCAGATACGCAGTATTTT. It translates to CTSSGGGGALLADTQYF.

This sequence joins TRBV24-1 and TRBJ1-5; 10 bases align to TRBD1. V was clipped by 7 bases and J by 6 bases; unmatched bases: 8. CDR1 is KGHDR and CDR2 is SFDVKD in the germline V gene. This CDR3 is built from 15 residues. The chain's CDR3 is CATSVGQGNIQPQHF. CDR3 DNA sequence: TGTGCCACCAGCGTGGGACAGGGGAACATTCAGCCCCAGCATTTT.

J is TRBJ2-1 and V is TRBV12-3 or TRBV12-4; 7 bases agree with TRBD1. The CDR3 is 12 residues long. The CDR3 sequence: CISGRDSNEQFF. For the CDR3, the DNA is TGTATCAGCGGCCGGGACAGCAATGAGCAGTTCTTC.

This clonotype was found a few times. CDR3 sequence reads: CASSSGVQPQHF. CDR3 coding DNA: TGTGCCAGCAGTTCAGGGGTTCAGCCCCAGCATTTT. This chain connects TRBV28 to TRBJ1-5; D possibly corresponds to TRBD1 (6 bases). Germline CDR1 and CDR2: MDHEN and SYDVKM. Trimming shortened V by 4 bases and J by 6 bases, and 7 bases separated the two germline ends. The CDR3 runs to 12 residues.